Presented here are 17 T cell receptor beta chains from one specimen sequenced in a study of control samples from healthy donors and cancer patients. The table came from immunoSEQ multiplex PCR; TCRdb's copy has only in-frame clones and leaves some out. The sample includes about 22,000 clones, about 80% of them seen just once. Sequenced input: PBMCs. The receptors here all came from a man in his sixties with head and neck cancer.

This clone appeared once. The gene calls are TRBV12-3 or TRBV12-4 and TRBJ1-5; possible D gene TRBD1, 6 bases. The CDR3 is 12 amino acids. The V end was cut by 6 bases, the J end by 10 bases, with 13 bases between. The CDR3 DNA reads as TGTGCCAGCAGAACCTTTGGGGGCCCCCAGCATTTT. The encoded protein is CASRTFGGPQHF.

V and J are TRBV6-2 or TRBV6-3 and TRBJ2-7; TRBD1 matches 10 bases. Germline V lookup: CDR1 MNHEY, CDR2 SVGEGT. The CDR3 is made up of 16 amino acids. The junction had 6 bases not matched to a gene; V was cut back by 2 bases and J by 2 bases. CDR3 sequence (DNA): TGTGCCAGCAGTTACGCCGGGACAGGGGTGGCCTACGAGCAGTACTTC. Translating it yields CASSYAGTGVAYEQYF.

This chain uses TRBV6-5 with TRBJ2-1, with D perhaps TRBD1 or TRBD2 (7 bases each). The V gene's germline CDR1 is MNHEY and CDR2 SVGAGI. The CDR3 is 15 amino acids. The germline V and J ends were trimmed by 6 bases and 4 bases, with 16 bases remaining between them. The CDR3 reads CASSFTGEGYNEQFF. The CDR3, as DNA: TGTGCCAGCAGCTTTACAGGGGAGGGATACAATGAGCAGTTCTTC.

This clone was seen only a few times. CDR3 residues: CASSPGAAKNIQYF. The CDR3 DNA reads TGTGCCAGCAGCCCCGGGGCGGCCAAAAACATTCAGTACTTC. The chain has TRBV11-2 and TRBJ2-4; D may correspond to TRBD1 or TRBD2 (5 bases each). This CDR3 comprises 14 residues. V was shortened by 5 bases and J by 1 base, with 9 bases between the two germline ends. Germline lookup yields CDR1 SGHAT and CDR2 FQNNGV.

The chain links TRBV5-5 to TRBJ1-5; 9 bases fit TRBD1. The V gene's germline CDR1 is SGHKS and CDR2 YYEKEE (reference sequence). The CDR3 loop spans 16 amino acids. J was trimmed by 0 bases and V by 4 bases; bases with no gene match: 5. The CDR3 here is CASSHGTGHSNQPQHF. CDR3 bases: TGTGCCAGCAGCCATGGGACAGGGCATAGCAATCAGCCCCAGCATTTT.

The rearrangement joins TRBV7-2 to TRBJ2-1; 8 positions agree with TRBD2. Germline CDR1 SGHTA, CDR2 FQGNSA. The CDR3 is 16 amino acids. After removal of 3 bases from V and 7 bases from J, the junction contained 11 bases not matched to a gene. CDR3 in DNA: TGTGCCAGCAGCTTTAGCGGGATCATGGGTAGTAATGAGCAGTTCTTC. This codes for CASSFSGIMGSNEQFF.

The chain combines TRBV4-1 with TRBJ1-4; TRBD1 matches 8 bases. V dropped 0 bases and J dropped 8; count of bases not matched to a gene: 8. The germline V gene has CDR1 MGHRA and CDR2 YSYEKL. The CDR3 runs to 16 residues. DNA for the CDR3: TGCGCCAGCAGCCAAGATGGAGGACAGGGTGGGGAAAAACTGTTTTTT. It yields the protein CASSQDGGQGGEKLFF.

This clone was picked up a small number of times. The rearrangement joins TRBV5-4 to TRBJ2-1; perhaps TRBD2 as D (6 bases). The CDR3 has 13 amino acids. V was clipped by 4 bases and J by 5 bases, with 10 bases between them. Per germline, CDR1 SGHNT and CDR2 YYREEE (reference sequence). CDR3 coding DNA: TGTGCCAGCAGCCCGACTAGGAACAATGAGCAGTTCTTC. This encodes CASSPTRNNEQFF.

This clone was seen more than once but under ten times. The V call is TRBV6-4, the J call TRBJ2-2; 7 bases align to TRBD2. This CDR3 is built from 14 residues. The V segment lost 3 bases and the J segment 3 bases; nucleotides outside the gene matches: 1. Germline V lookup: CDR1 MRHNA, CDR2 SNTAGT. CDR3 region: CASSEGRDTGELFF. The CDR3 coding sequence is TGTGCCAGCAGTGAGGGGAGGGACACCGGGGAGCTGTTTTTT.

This clone was seen only once. The V gene is TRBV11-3, the J gene TRBJ2-3, with TRBD1 identical over 7 bases. The germline CDR1 and CDR2 sequences are SGHNT and YENEEA. Trimming took 1 base from V and 1 from J; bases not matched to a gene: 2. This CDR3 is built from 15 residues. CDR3 in amino acids: CASSLGQGGTDTQYF. DNA for the CDR3: TGTGCCAGCAGCTTAGGACAGGGAGGCACAGATACGCAGTATTTT.

This clone was found once. V is TRBV28 and J is TRBJ1-2, with 12 bases aligning to TRBD1. From germline, CDR1 is MDHEN and CDR2 SYDVKM. There are 17 residues in the CDR3. The V gene end was trimmed by 1 base and the J gene end by 4 bases; junction bases not matched to a gene: 7. CDR3 in DNA: TGTGCCAGCAGTTTATCGTCTATGGGACAGGGGGCCTATGGCTACACCTTC. Encoded protein: CASSLSSMGQGAYGYTF.

This sequence joins TRBV27 and TRBJ2-1, with TRBD2 matching 7 bases. Germline-derived CDR1 and CDR2 are MNHEY and SMNVEV (reference sequence). The CDR3 has 15 residues. V shed 4 bases, J shed 3 bases, and the junction held 6 bases outside the gene matches. The CDR3 bases are TGTGCCAGCAGTTCAGTAGCGGGTCTCTACAATGAGCAGTTCTTC. This translates into CASSSVAGLYNEQFF.

The chain links TRBV5-1 to TRBJ1-2; D not resolved. Per the germline V gene, CDR1 is SGHRS and CDR2 is YFSETQ. CDR3 length: 14 amino acids. The V and J ends lost 0 bases and 2 bases respectively, with 8 bases between them. This CDR3 is CASSLEAGNYGYTF. CDR3 nucleotides: TGCGCCAGCAGCTTGGAGGCAGGAAACTATGGCTACACCTTC.

V and J are TRBV9 and TRBJ2-6; possible D gene TRBD1, 5 bases. CDR1 is SGDLS and CDR2 is YYNGEE in the germline V gene. CDR3 size: 18 residues. Trimming cost V 0 bases and J 1 base, with 14 bases left between them. This CDR3 reads CASSVGGYMASGANVLTF. CDR3 DNA: TGTGCCAGCAGCGTAGGGGGCTATATGGCGTCTGGGGCCAACGTCCTGACTTTC.

The chain employs TRBV18 and TRBJ2-7; 7 nucleotides line up with TRBD2. CDR3 length: 14 amino acids. Germline CDR1 reads KGHSH; CDR2 reads LQKENI. V shed 4 bases and J 0 bases; nucleotides not matched to a gene: 3. CDR3 in amino acids: CASSQGTTSYEQYF. CDR3 bases: TGTGCCAGCTCACAAGGGACTACCTCCTACGAGCAGTACTTC.

With regard to this clone: The junction and the germline gene differ at one end; a read error may be behind it. The CDR3 coding sequence is TGTGCCAGCACATCCCGGGACAGGGCTTTCTTC. Translated, it gives CASTSRDRAFF. This chain uses TRBV6-6 with TRBJ1-2; 9 positions match TRBD1. Germline assignment: CDR1 MNHNY and CDR2 SVGAGI (reference sequence). The CDR3 spans 11 residues.

The rearrangement uses TRBV6-4 and TRBJ1-3; D unclear. V was trimmed by 0 bases and J by 2 bases, leaving 2 bases between them. Germline V CDR1 and CDR2: MRHNA, SNTAGT. This CDR3 has 13 amino acids. In DNA form, the CDR3 reads TGTGCCAGCAGTGACTCGCCTGGAAACACCATATATTTT. Its protein is CASSDSPGNTIYF.